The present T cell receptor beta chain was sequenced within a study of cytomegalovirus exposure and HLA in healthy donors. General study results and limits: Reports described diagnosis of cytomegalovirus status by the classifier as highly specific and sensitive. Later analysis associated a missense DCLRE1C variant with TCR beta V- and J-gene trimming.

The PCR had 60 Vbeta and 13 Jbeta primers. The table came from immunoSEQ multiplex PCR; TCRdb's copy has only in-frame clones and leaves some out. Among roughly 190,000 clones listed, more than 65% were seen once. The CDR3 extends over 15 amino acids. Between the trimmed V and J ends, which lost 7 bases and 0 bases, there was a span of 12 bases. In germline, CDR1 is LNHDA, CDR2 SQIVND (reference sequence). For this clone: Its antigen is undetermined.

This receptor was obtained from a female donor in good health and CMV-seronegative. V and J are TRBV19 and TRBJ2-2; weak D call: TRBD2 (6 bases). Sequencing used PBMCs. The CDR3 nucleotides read TGTGCCAGTACCTGGTTAGCGGCGAACACCGGGGAGCTGTTTTTT. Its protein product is CASTWLAANTGELFF.